These 32 T cell receptor beta chains share one sample of origin, sequenced in a study of technical replicates of blood from several donors (dated by TCRdb to the late 2010s). Libraries were built with the immunoSEQ multiplex PCR assay. TCRdb mirrors the immuneACCESS table, restricted to in-frame sequences. Some clones are absent from its copies; in checked studies, under half trace to an unresolved V gene, and the reason for the others is unknown. Present in this sample are 80,000 to 95,000 clones, just over 90% of which were seen just once. Together, the top ten hold around 0.27% of the sample. The sequenced material came from T cells isolated from PBMCs. The source is a human donor in good health.

V usage is TRBV2 and J usage is TRBJ1-1, with D perhaps TRBD1 (5 bases). V was pared by 8 bases and J by 0 bases, with 13 bases between. Germline CDR1 SNHLY, CDR2 FYNNEI. The CDR3 runs to 14 residues. CDR3 amino acids: CASDKRQLNTEAFF. Here the CDR3 DNA reads TGTGCCAGCGATAAAAGACAGTTGAACACTGAAGCTTTCTTT.

V and J are TRBV7-8 and TRBJ1-1; D remains ambiguous. The ends were cut back, 2 bases at V and 1 base at J, with 11 bases in the middle. This CDR3 spans 15 amino acids. The V gene's germline CDR1 is SGHVS and CDR2 FQNEAQ. CDR3 loop: CASSLIFPGNTEAFF. DNA for the CDR3: TGTGCCAGCAGCTTAATATTCCCGGGGAACACTGAAGCTTTCTTT.

The rearrangement links TRBV2 to TRBJ2-7; 7 positions agree with TRBD1. Germline V CDR1 and CDR2: SNHLY, FYNNEI. The CDR3 length is 14 residues. V lost 6 bases, J lost 1 base, and 6 bases stayed unmatched. The chain's CDR3 is CASRRDSVSYEQYF. The DNA of the CDR3 is TGTGCCAGCAGGAGGGACAGTGTGTCCTACGAGCAGTACTTC.

The chain has TRBV5-4 and TRBJ1-3; no reliable D call. The germline CDR1 and CDR2 sequences are SGHNT and YYREEE (reference sequence). V was trimmed by 6 bases and J by 2 bases, leaving 15 bases between them. The CDR3 loop spans 15 amino acids. The CDR3 spells CASTFDGRAGNTIYF. CDR3 DNA sequence: TGTGCCAGCACCTTCGACGGGAGGGCTGGAAACACCATATATTTT.

The rearrangement joins TRBV5-1 to TRBJ2-2; TRBD1 matches 7 bases. The CDR3 is 14 residues long. The ends lost 3 bases at V and 3 bases at J; junction bases unmatched: 2. Germline V lookup: CDR1 SGHRS, CDR2 YFSETQ. The CDR3 loop reads CASSYTGDTGELFF. In DNA, the CDR3 is TGCGCCAGCAGCTATACAGGGGACACCGGGGAGCTGTTTTTT.

The chain links TRBV11-3 to TRBJ2-3; 10 nucleotides align to TRBD2. The V gene's germline CDR1 is SGHNT and CDR2 YENEEA. The V segment lost 4 bases and the J segment 6 bases; nucleotides outside the gene matches: 16. The CDR3 is made up of 18 amino acids. Here the CDR3 reads CASSWGLAPKPLWDTQYF. The CDR3 coding sequence is TGTGCCAGCAGCTGGGGACTAGCGCCGAAACCTCTCTGGGATACGCAGTATTTT. Combining the CDR3 with reference TRBV11-3 and TRBJ2-3 gives the whole variable domain EAGVVQSPRYKIIEKKQPVAFWCNPISGHNTLYWYLQNLGQGPELLIRYENEEAVDDSQLPKDRFSAERLKGVDSTLKIQPAELGDSAVYLCASSWGLAPKPLWDTQYFGPGTRLTVL.

V gene TRBV5-1 combines with J gene TRBJ2-1; 7 nucleotides line up with TRBD2. The germline CDR1 and CDR2 sequences are SGHRS and YFSETQ. The CDR3 length is 16 residues. J lost 5 bases, V lost 4 bases, and 12 bases had no gene match. This CDR3 is CASSPAGRRAHNEQFF. The CDR3, as DNA: TGCGCCAGCAGCCCAGCCGGGAGGAGGGCCCACAATGAGCAGTTCTTC.

The genes are TRBV10-3 and TRBJ2-7; the match to TRBD2 covers 12 bases. V lost 2 bases to trimming and J lost 1 base; unmatched junction nucleotides: 6. CDR1 is ENHRY and CDR2 is SYGVKD in the germline V gene. This CDR3 region has 17 residues. CDR3 in amino acids: CAISESIGTSGSYEQYF. For the CDR3, the DNA is TGTGCCATCAGTGAGAGTATTGGGACTAGCGGGTCCTACGAGCAGTACTTC.

This rearrangement joins TRBV10-2 to TRBJ1-5; 9 nucleotides agree with TRBD1. From germline, CDR1 is WSHSY and CDR2 SAAADI. CDR3 length: 16 residues. Losses at the gene ends were 8 bases for V and 2 bases for J; bases not matched to a gene: 10. The CDR3 bases are TGCGCCAGCCGGGAGGACAGGGGAGGTGGCAATCAGCCCCAGCATTTT. Amino acids: CASREDRGGGNQPQHF.

This sequence joins TRBV6-5 and TRBJ2-1, with D perhaps TRBD2 (6 bases). Trimming removed 7 bases from V and 7 bases from J, with 17 bases in between. Germline CDR1 is MNHEY and CDR2 is SVGAGI. This CDR3 is built from 14 residues. In nucleotides, the CDR3 is TGTGCCAGCATTTTACGGGGAGGAGATAATGAGCAGTTCTTC. Its protein product is CASILRGGDNEQFF.

The chain links TRBV28 to TRBJ2-1; 9 bases map to TRBD2. Germline V CDR1 and CDR2: MDHEN, SYDVKM. The CDR3 loop spans 15 amino acids. J lost 5 bases, V lost 3 bases, and 5 bases had no gene match. The CDR3 bases are TGTGCCAGCAGTTTCTACCTAGCGGGGAACAATGAGCAGTTCTTC. It translates to CASSFYLAGNNEQFF.

J is TRBJ2-7 and V is TRBV2; 8 nucleotides agree with TRBD2. The trim removed 3 bases at V and 1 base at J, leaving 8 bases unmatched. The CDR3 sequence is 16 residues long. The germline V gene has CDR1 SNHLY and CDR2 FYNNEI. This CDR3 is CASSDRWLAGSYEQYF. The CDR3 DNA sequence: TGTGCCAGCAGTGACCGTTGGCTAGCGGGTTCCTACGAGCAGTACTTC.

This clone has just one count. The rearrangement uses TRBV6-5 and TRBJ1-1, with TRBD1 matching over 7 bases. This CDR3 is built from 13 residues. The V and J ends lost 5 bases and 7 bases, in that order; junction bases with no gene match: 7. CDR1 and CDR2 (germline): MNHEY, SVGAGI. DNA for the CDR3: TGTGCCAGCAGTCACAGTGACAGGGATGAAGCTTTCTTT. Its protein is CASSHSDRDEAFF.

V and J are TRBV5-4 and TRBJ1-1, with 7 nucleotides matching TRBD1. Trimming at V came to 4 bases and at J to 1 base, leaving 10 bases not matched to a gene. Germline values: CDR1 SGHNT, CDR2 YYREEE (reference sequence). The CDR3 totals 16 residues. CDR3 amino acids: CASSPGTAGTNTEAFF. The DNA for the CDR3 is TGTGCCAGCAGCCCCGGGACAGCCGGAACGAACACTGAAGCTTTCTTT.

CDR3 amino acids: CASSSVFGTGRTDTQYF. The CDR3 nucleotides read TGTGCCAGCAGTTCTGTATTCGGGACAGGGAGAACAGATACGCAGTATTTT. The J gene is TRBJ2-3, the V gene TRBV28; 9 nucleotides line up with TRBD1. This CDR3 is built from 17 residues. Germline CDR1 is MDHEN and CDR2 is SYDVKM. Germline trimming cut 4 bases from V and 3 bases from J; bases unmatched to any gene: 11.

This clone was recorded once. The chain has TRBV11-1 and TRBJ1-3; 9 nucleotides agree with TRBD1. The CDR3 is 19 amino acids. Germline-derived CDR1 and CDR2 are SGHAT and FQDESV (reference sequence). The V segment lost 5 bases and the J segment 0 bases; nucleotides outside the gene matches: 14. CDR3 sequence: CASSTGPLGQGLSGNTIYF. The DNA of the CDR3 is TGTGCCAGCAGCACAGGACCCTTGGGACAGGGCCTCTCTGGAAACACCATATATTTT.

The chain carries TRBV18 and TRBJ2-1; 10 positions match TRBD2. The V and J ends lost 6 bases and 5 bases, in that order; junction bases with no gene match: 7. Germline V gives CDR1 KGHSH, CDR2 LQKENI. The CDR3 extends over 15 amino acids. CDR3 loop: CASSELAGGHNEQFF. The CDR3 nucleotides are TGTGCCAGCTCCGAATTAGCGGGAGGCCACAATGAGCAGTTCTTC.

This chain connects TRBV5-1 to TRBJ1-1; D call uncertain. This CDR3 has 13 amino acids. CDR1 is SGHRS and CDR2 is YFSETQ in the germline V gene. V was shortened by 2 bases and J by 1 base, with 6 bases between the two germline ends. The CDR3 spells CASSFTQNTEAFF. CDR3 DNA: TGCGCCAGCAGCTTTACACAGAACACTGAAGCTTTCTTT.

Only one count was recorded for this clone. The chain couples TRBV7-6 to TRBJ2-5; D is perhaps TRBD2 (6 bases). The length of the CDR3 is 14 residues. Trimming took off 1 base at V and 9 bases at J, with 15 bases between the two ends. Per the germline V gene, CDR1 is SGHVS and CDR2 is FNYEAQ. CDR3 amino acids: CASSLGGQEGAQYF. The CDR3 DNA is TGTGCCAGCAGCTTAGGAGGGCAGGAGGGTGCCCAGTACTTC.

This chain links TRBV6-1 with TRBJ1-5; unclear D gene. Germline V lookup: CDR1 MNHNS, CDR2 SASEGT. The CDR3 is 15 residues long. V was trimmed by 2 bases and J by 7 bases, leaving 15 bases between them. The DNA for the CDR3 is TGTGCCAGCAGTGAAAAAGGCCGGACGGGGCAGCCCCAGCATTTT. This sequence encodes CASSEKGRTGQPQHF.

V usage is TRBV19 and J usage is TRBJ1-5, with TRBD1 matching 8 bases. Losses at the gene ends were 7 bases for V and 4 bases for J; bases not matched to a gene: 9. This CDR3 contains 15 residues. In germline, CDR1 is LNHDA, CDR2 SQIVND (reference sequence). As DNA, the CDR3 is TGTGCCAGTAATTCGACAGGGGTGGGAAATCAGCCCCAGCATTTT. Its protein is CASNSTGVGNQPQHF.

The J gene is TRBJ2-3, the V gene TRBV28, with D possibly TRBD1 on 6 matching bases. Germline assignment: CDR1 MDHEN and CDR2 SYDVKM. Trimming removed 6 bases from V and 3 bases from J, with 16 bases in between. This CDR3 spans 15 amino acids. The CDR3 sequence is CASRVGGSGTDTQYF. The CDR3 region has the DNA TGTGCCAGCAGGGTAGGGGGTAGTGGGACAGATACGCAGTATTTT.

The V and J genes are TRBV4-1 and TRBJ1-6; D might be TRBD1 (6 bases). Trimming removed 1 base at V and 1 base at J, with 17 bases between. Germline-derived CDR1 and CDR2 are MGHRA and YSYEKL. The CDR3 loop spans 19 amino acids. The DNA of the CDR3 is TGCGCCAGCAGCCAAGGGTGGGCAGGGACAAAGTCCTATAATTCACCCCTCCACTTT. This encodes CASSQGWAGTKSYNSPLHF.

This chain connects TRBV5-6 to TRBJ1-1, with D uncertain. Germline loops: CDR1 SGHDT, CDR2 YYEEEE. Between the trimmed V and J ends, which lost 2 bases and 0 bases, there was a span of 2 bases. CDR3 length: 12 residues. The CDR3 coding sequence is TGTGCCAGCAGCTTTATGAACACTGAAGCTTTCTTT. Protein product: CASSFMNTEAFF.

The genes are TRBV4-2 and TRBJ2-1; 7 bases are shared with TRBD2. The CDR3 runs 16 residues. Germline CDR1 reads LGHNA; CDR2 reads YNFKEQ. Trimming at V came to 0 bases and at J to 4 bases, leaving 6 bases not matched to a gene. CDR3 sequence: CASSQEPLAAYNEQFF. CDR3 in DNA: TGTGCCAGCAGCCAAGAACCGCTAGCGGCTTACAATGAGCAGTTCTTC.

The V call is TRBV7-6, the J call TRBJ2-5; 7 nucleotides agree with TRBD2. Trimming took 1 base from V and 4 from J; bases not matched to a gene: 6. CDR1 and CDR2 (germline): SGHVS, FNYEAQ. The CDR3 is 15 residues long. The CDR3 region has the DNA TGTGCCAGCAGCTTAGTTGCGGGAGTTTCAGAGACCCAGTACTTC. Amino acids: CASSLVAGVSETQYF. The complete variable domain, with remaining parts taken from reference TRBV7-6 and TRBJ2-5, reads GAGVSQSPRYKVTKRGQDVALRCDPISGHVSLYWYRQALGQGPEFLTYFNYEAQQDKSGLPNDRFSAERPEGSISTLTIQRTEQRDSAMYRCASSLVAGVSETQYFGPGTRLLVL.

V usage is TRBV4-1 and J usage is TRBJ1-5; 8 bases match TRBD1. CDR1 is MGHRA and CDR2 is YSYEKL in the germline V gene. V shed 3 bases and J 0 bases; nucleotides not matched to a gene: 13. The CDR3 consists of 19 residues. This CDR3 reads CASSQATGGLLYSNQPQHF. In DNA, the CDR3 is TGCGCCAGCAGCCAGGCTACAGGGGGACTTCTATATAGCAATCAGCCCCAGCATTTT.

The chain uses TRBV6-1 and TRBJ1-5; 8 bases map to TRBD1. The V gene end was trimmed by 6 bases and the J gene end by 7 bases; junction bases not matched to a gene: 8. The CDR3 runs 14 residues. The V gene's germline CDR1 is MNHNS and CDR2 SASEGT. The CDR3 sequence is CASSAQGANQPQHF. The CDR3 nucleotides read TGTGCCAGCAGCGCTCAGGGGGCGAACCAGCCCCAGCATTTT.

The chain joins TRBV27 to TRBJ2-5; D possibly corresponds to TRBD1 (5 bases). The V end lost 8 bases, the J end lost 2 bases, and 12 bases lay between the germline ends. Germline CDR1 MNHEY, CDR2 SMNVEV (reference sequence). There are 13 residues in the CDR3. CDR3 DNA: TGTGCCAGCCGCAGGCAGGGTCAAGAGACCCAGTACTTC. It is translated as CASRRQGQETQYF.

The chain joins TRBV7-9 to TRBJ2-1, with 7 bases lining up with TRBD1. The CDR3 runs 15 residues. In germline, CDR1 is SEHNR, CDR2 FQNEAQ (reference sequence). After removal of 4 bases from V and 3 bases from J, the junction contained 6 bases not matched to a gene. The CDR3 DNA follows: TGTGCCAGCAGCTCTGGGACAGATAACTACAATGAGCAGTTCTTC. Translation: CASSSGTDNYNEQFF.

V is TRBV6-1 and J is TRBJ2-2; 7 bases fit TRBD1. Per the germline V gene, CDR1 is MNHNS and CDR2 is SASEGT. The V segment lost 2 bases and the J segment 3 bases; nucleotides outside the gene matches: 6. The CDR3 extends over 16 amino acids. For the CDR3, the DNA is TGTGCCAGCAGTGAAAGGGGCAGGGGGTACACCGGGGAGCTGTTTTTT. It specifies CASSERGRGYTGELFF.

The chain is built from TRBV18 and TRBJ1-2, with a possible D match to TRBD1 (5 bases). The CDR3 is 13 amino acids. V lost 1 base and J 8 bases, leaving 11 bases between the germline ends. Per the germline V gene, CDR1 is KGHSH and CDR2 is LQKENI. DNA for the CDR3: TGTGCCAGCTCACCACGGCAGGGTGAAGGCTACACCTTC. It yields the protein CASSPRQGEGYTF.